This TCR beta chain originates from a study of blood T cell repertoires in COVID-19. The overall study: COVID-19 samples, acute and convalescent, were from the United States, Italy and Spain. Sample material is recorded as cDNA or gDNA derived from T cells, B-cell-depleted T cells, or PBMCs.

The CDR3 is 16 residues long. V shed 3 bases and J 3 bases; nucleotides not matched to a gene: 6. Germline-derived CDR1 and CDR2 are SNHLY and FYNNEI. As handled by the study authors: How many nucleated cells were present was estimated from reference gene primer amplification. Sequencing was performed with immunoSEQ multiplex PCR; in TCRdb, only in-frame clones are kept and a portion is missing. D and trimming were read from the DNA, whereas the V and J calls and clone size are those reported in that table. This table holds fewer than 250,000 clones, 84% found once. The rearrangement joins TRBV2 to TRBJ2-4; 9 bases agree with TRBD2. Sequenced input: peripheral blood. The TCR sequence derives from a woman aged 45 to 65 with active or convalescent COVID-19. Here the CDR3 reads CASSDRAGGLKNIQYF. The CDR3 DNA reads TGTGCCAGCAGTGACAGAGCGGGGGGCCTCAAAAACATTCAGTACTTC.